The following is a T cell receptor beta chain sequence with its context. What it recognizes is unknown. The sample belongs to a study of beta chain features in type 1 diabetes. In the study overall: Examination covered around 98 million sorted cells spanning all samples. Findings of the study overall: The study found moderately but significantly shorter TCRB CDR3s in all four CD4+ subsets of Type 1 diabetes patients.

Based on CD45RO/CCR7/CD25/CD127/CD95/CD27, CD4+ regulatory, stem cell-like memory, naive and central memory cells were sorted. CDR3 length: 15 residues. From germline, CDR1 is KGHSH and CDR2 LQKENI. Between the trimmed V and J ends, which lost 3 bases and 5 bases, there was a span of 14 bases. The authors reverse transcribed all of the isolated RNA, so sequencing captured expressed TCRB transcripts. Measured with immunoSEQ multiplex PCR; TCRdb has only the in-frame clones, and not every one. The repertoire holds more than 100,000 clones, with approximately 30% as singletons. This TCR was recovered from a woman aged 18-29 years with type 1 diabetes. Sequencing was done on a sample of central memory CD4+ T cells from blood. The rearrangement joins TRBV18 to TRBJ1-5; D may be TRBD1 (6 bases). The CDR3: CASSPGHEDHQPQHF. The CDR3 nucleotides read TGTGCCAGCTCACCGGGACATGAAGATCATCAGCCCCAGCATTTT.